A selection of T cell receptor beta chains follows, all from one sample in a study of cytomegalovirus exposure and HLA in healthy donors. Generated by immunoSEQ multiplex PCR, the TCRdb table keeps only in-frame clones and is missing some. The sample carries approximately 150,000 clones, roughly 79% recorded once. The sample taken for sequencing was PBMCs. These receptor sequences come from a male donor in good health and CMV-seronegative. Each CDR3 is given with its conserved first and last residue. A D gene is named only where the DNA matches it firmly. Only some rows state a clone size, as once, few, many or a class for expanded clones.

V: TRBV25-1; size: NA; D: TRBD1; J: TRBJ1-4; DNA: TGTGCCAGCAGTGACCCCCGGGACAGGGGGCTTCGTGAAAAACTGTTTTTT; CDR3: CASSDPRDRGLREKLFF
V: TRBV6-1; size: NA; D: NA; J: TRBJ2-2; DNA: TGTGCCAGCAGCCCCCGAAGCGCCGGGGAGCTGTTTTTT; CDR3: CASSPRSAGELFF
V: TRBV6-1; size: few; D: NA; J: TRBJ1-5; DNA: TGTGCCAGCAGTTGGCGGGAGGGGGGCGGACAGCCCCAGCATTTT; CDR3: CASSWREGGGQPQHF
V: TRBV7-2; size: once; D: NA; J: TRBJ1-1; DNA: TGTGCCAGCAGCTCCCCGGAATGGGCCAAAGGAACTGAAGCTTTCTTT; CDR3: CASSSPEWAKGTEAFF
V: TRBV29-1; size: NA; D: NA; J: TRBJ1-3; DNA: TGCAGCGTCCGCAGGGCCGGGGGAAACACCATATATTTT; CDR3: CSVRRAGGNTIYF
V: TRBV5-4; size: NA; D: NA; J: TRBJ1-2; DNA: TGTGCCAGCAGCGGGGCATCTACCCTTTATGGCTACACCTTC; CDR3: CASSGASTLYGYTF
V: TRBV5-4; size: NA; D: TRBD2; J: TRBJ2-2; DNA: TGTGCCAGCAGCTTGCTAGCGGGGGGGACCGGGGAGCTGTTTTTT; CDR3: CASSLLAGGTGELFF
V: TRBV6-1; size: NA; D: NA; J: TRBJ1-4; DNA: TGTGCCAGCAGTGAAGGGTTACAACCCAATGAAAAACTGTTTTTT; CDR3: CASSEGLQPNEKLFF
V: TRBV7-6; size: NA; D: NA; J: TRBJ2-7; DNA: TGTGCCAGCAGCCTAGGACTCTACTCCTACGAGCAGTACTTC; CDR3: CASSLGLYSYEQYF
V: TRBV5-1; size: NA; D: NA; J: TRBJ2-1; DNA: TGCGCCAGCAGCTTACGAGCGGACAGCTCCTACAATGAGCAGTTCTTC; CDR3: CASSLRADSSYNEQFF
V: TRBV27; size: few; D: NA; J: TRBJ2-7; DNA: TGTGCCAGCAGTTTCCGAGGGTTCTACGAGCAGTACTTC; CDR3: CASSFRGFYEQYF
V: TRBV9; size: NA; D: NA; J: TRBJ2-1; DNA: TGTGCCAGCAGCGTAGGTCTGGGGCTAAGGAATGAGCAGTTCTTC; CDR3: CASSVGLGLRNEQFF
V: TRBV21-1; size: NA; D: NA; J: TRBJ1-5; DNA: TGTGCCAGCAGCAAAAAAAAATCAGGTGGAGACAGGGGCAATCAGCCCCAGCATTTT; CDR3: CASSKKKSGGDRGNQPQHF
V: TRBV2; size: NA; D: NA; J: TRBJ1-4; DNA: TGTGCCAGCAGCGACGGACAGAGAATTAATGAAAAACTGTTTTTT; CDR3: CASSDGQRINEKLFF
V: TRBV7-9; size: NA; D: TRBD1; J: TRBJ2-3; DNA: TGTGCCAGCAGCGGTGGACAGGCCACAGATACGCAGTATTTT; CDR3: CASSGGQATDTQYF
V: TRBV7-2; size: NA; D: TRBD1; J: TRBJ2-1; DNA: TGTGCCAGCAGCTTAAAGGGGGCAAAAGACAATGAGCAGTTCTTC; CDR3: CASSLKGAKDNEQFF
V: TRBV5-4; size: once; D: TRBD1; J: TRBJ1-1; DNA: TGTGCCAGCAGCTCAACAGGGGGCGCATACAAGGACACTGAAGCTTTCTTT; CDR3: CASSSTGGAYKDTEAFF
V: TRBV15; size: few; D: NA; J: TRBJ1-1; DNA: TGTGCCACCAGCAGAGGCGGGAACACTGAAGCTTTCTTT; CDR3: CATSRGGNTEAFF
V: TRBV11-3; size: NA; D: TRBD1; J: TRBJ1-5; DNA: TGTGCCAGCAGCTTGACAGGGGGCGGACAGCCCCAGCATTTT; CDR3: CASSLTGGGQPQHF
V: TRBV9; size: NA; D: NA; J: TRBJ1-1; DNA: TGTGCCAGCAGCCCAAAGTACTTGAACACTGAAGCTTTCTTT; CDR3: CASSPKYLNTEAFF
V: TRBV5-1; size: few; D: NA; J: TRBJ2-5; DNA: TGCGCCAGCAGCTTGGCCGAGGCTAGTTCAGAGACCCAGTACTTC; CDR3: CASSLAEASSETQYF
V: TRBV7-9; size: NA; D: NA; J: TRBJ1-1; DNA: TGTGCCAGCAGCTTAGCGCAGGCCACTGAAGCTTTCTTT; CDR3: CASSLAQATEAFF
V: TRBV11-3; size: NA; D: NA; J: TRBJ1-6; DNA: TGTGCCAGCAGCTATGCCCTAGGGAGCTCCTATAATTCACCCCTCCACTTT; CDR3: CASSYALGSSYNSPLHF
V: TRBV12-5; size: once; D: NA; J: TRBJ1-2; DNA: TGTGCTAGTGGTTTGGTCGTTGGCTACACCTTC; CDR3: CASGLVVGYTF
V: TRBV27; size: NA; D: TRBD1; J: TRBJ2-7; DNA: TGTGCCAGCAGTTTATCCGGGACAGGGGGCTCGTCCCTGTTC; CDR3: CASSLSGTGGSSLF
V: TRBV10-3; size: NA; D: NA; J: TRBJ1-1; DNA: TGTGCCATCAGTGAGTACAAAGCAGGCGACACTGAAGCTTTCTTT; CDR3: CAISEYKAGDTEAFF
V: TRBV27; size: NA; D: TRBD2; J: TRBJ2-7; DNA: TGTGCCAGCAGTCCCGGGAGGAACGAGCAGTACTTC; CDR3: CASSPGRNEQYF
V: TRBV6-6; size: NA; D: TRBD2; J: TRBJ2-1; DNA: TGTGCCAGCAGACCCGGGGTAGCGGGGGATGAGCAGTTCTTC; CDR3: CASRPGVAGDEQFF
V: TRBV5-1; size: few; D: NA; J: TRBJ1-1; DNA: TGCGCCAGCAGCGCTACGAACGTAAACACTGAAGCTTTCTTT; CDR3: CASSATNVNTEAFF
V: TRBV10-1; size: NA; D: TRBD1; J: TRBJ2-1; DNA: TGCGCCAGCAGTGAGTGGGGACAGGGGGCAAATGAGCAGTTCTTC; CDR3: CASSEWGQGANEQFF
V: TRBV5-4; size: few; D: NA; J: TRBJ1-1; DNA: TGTGCCAGCAGCTTGGAACATATGAACACTGAAGCTTTCTTT; CDR3: CASSLEHMNTEAFF
V: TRBV7-9; size: NA; D: NA; J: TRBJ1-2; DNA: TGTGCCAGCAGCGGCAGTATAAACTATGGCTACACCTTC; CDR3: CASSGSINYGYTF
V: TRBV28; size: NA; D: NA; J: TRBJ2-7; DNA: TGTGCCAGCAGCGTCCTCTCTACCGCCTACGAGCAGTACTTC; CDR3: CASSVLSTAYEQYF
V: TRBV9; size: NA; D: TRBD2; J: TRBJ2-1; DNA: TGTGCCAGCAGCTCTAGCGGGAGAACCTACAATGAGCAGTTCTTC; CDR3: CASSSSGRTYNEQFF
V: TRBV27; size: NA; D: NA; J: TRBJ2-7; DNA: TGTGCCAGCAGTTTTTCTTTCGTTGGACAGACCTACGAGCAGTACTTC; CDR3: CASSFSFVGQTYEQYF
V: TRBV11-2; size: few; D: NA; J: TRBJ2-1; DNA: TGTGCCAGCAGCACAGGGTACCCAAGGCAGTTCTTC; CDR3: CASSTGYPRQFF
V: TRBV27; size: NA; D: TRBD1; J: TRBJ1-3; DNA: TGTGCCAGCAGGGCAGGGGGCGGTGGAAACACCATATATTTT; CDR3: CASRAGGGGNTIYF
V: TRBV11-3; size: NA; D: NA; J: TRBJ1-6; DNA: TGTGCCAGCAGCTTAGATCCAGGGCTTAATTCACCCCTCCACTTT; CDR3: CASSLDPGLNSPLHF
V: TRBV7-3; size: NA; D: TRBD1; J: TRBJ1-6; DNA: TGTGCCAGCAGCCTGGGACAGGGGATTGGTTCACCCCTCCACTTT; CDR3: CASSLGQGIGSPLHF
V: TRBV4-3; size: NA; D: NA; J: TRBJ2-3; DNA: TGCGCCAGCAGCCAAGGTGGGGCCACAGATACGCAGTATTTT; CDR3: CASSQGGATDTQYF
V: TRBV2; size: NA; D: NA; J: TRBJ2-7; DNA: TGTGCCAGCAGCAGACTAGTGGGCTACGAGCAGTACTTC; CDR3: CASSRLVGYEQYF
V: TRBV5-1; size: NA; D: NA; J: TRBJ2-5; DNA: TGCGCCAGCAGCTTGGATCGGGGTTTCCAAGAGACCCAGTACTTC; CDR3: CASSLDRGFQETQYF
V: TRBV6-5; size: NA; D: NA; J: TRBJ2-7; DNA: TGTGCCAGCAAACCCTGGACAGAAAACTACGAGCAGTACTTC; CDR3: CASKPWTENYEQYF
V: TRBV6-5; size: NA; D: NA; J: TRBJ2-4; DNA: TGTGCCAGCAGTTACTATCCACGGGCCAAAAACATTCAGTACTTC; CDR3: CASSYYPRAKNIQYF
V: TRBV27; size: NA; D: NA; J: TRBJ2-7; DNA: TGTGCCAGCAGTTTCGGCAGGGCGGCGTACGAGCAGTACTTC; CDR3: CASSFGRAAYEQYF